The rows below give T cell receptor beta chains drawn from one sample of a study of radiation and T cells in renal cell carcinoma. Assay used: immunoSEQ multiplex PCR; TCRdb lists only in-frame clones, some missing. Seen here are just under 150,000 clones, around nine tenths observed once, and the top ten hold around 17%. The specimen was blood, collected from a patient whose treatment included radiotherapy and nephrectomy. These receptors were obtained from a woman between 45 and 60 years old with renal cell carcinoma. Both conserved end residues are part of each CDR3. Fields, in order: D gene, V gene, J gene, CDR3 protein, CDR3 DNA. D genes are given only for firm matches.

TRBD1	TRBV5-6	TRBJ1-5	CASRRQGFDQPQHF	TGTGCCAGCAGGCGACAGGGGTTCGATCAGCCCCAGCATTTT
-	TRBV9	TRBJ2-6	CASSLSGSGANVLTF	TGTGCCAGCAGCCTCAGCGGGTCTGGGGCCAACGTCCTGACTTTC
TRBD1	TRBV7-9	TRBJ1-5	CASSSGQVNQPQHF	TGTGCCAGCAGCTCCGGACAGGTCAATCAGCCCCAGCATTTT
-	TRBV9	TRBJ1-1	CASSVSRNTEAFF	TGTGCCAGCAGCGTAAGCAGGAACACTGAAGCTTTCTTT
-	TRBV7-2	TRBJ1-1	CASSRGEENTEAFF	TGTGCCAGCAGCCGAGGGGAAGAGAACACTGAAGCTTTCTTT
TRBD1	TRBV2	TRBJ2-2	CASRPGTVNTGELFF	TGTGCCAGCAGGCCCGGGACAGTGAACACCGGGGAGCTGTTTTTT
-	TRBV9	TRBJ2-7	CASSVSATETYEQYF	TGTGCCAGCAGCGTATCGGCAACCGAAACCTACGAGCAGTACTTC
TRBD1	TRBV7-9	TRBJ1-2	CASSSGQGYGYTF	TGTGCCAGCAGCTCGGGACAGGGTTATGGCTACACCTTC
-	TRBV19	TRBJ2-2	CASSLERKAGELFF	TGTGCCAGTAGTCTAGAAAGGAAGGCCGGGGAGCTGTTTTTT
-	TRBV7-2	TRBJ2-1	CASSLRRGAGNEQFF	TGTGCCAGCAGCCTACGACGGGGGGCCGGCAATGAGCAGTTCTTC
-	TRBV28	TRBJ1-2	CASVSGAVYGYTF	TGTGCCAGCGTCTCTGGGGCGGTCTATGGCTACACCTTC
-	TRBV7-2	TRBJ2-5	CASSLGQPEETQYF	TGTGCCAGCAGCCTAGGACAGCCGGAAGAGACCCAGTACTTC
-	TRBV5-1	TRBJ2-7	CASSLGSSNVYEQYF	TGCGCCAGCAGCTTAGGTTCTTCAAATGTCTACGAGCAGTACTTC